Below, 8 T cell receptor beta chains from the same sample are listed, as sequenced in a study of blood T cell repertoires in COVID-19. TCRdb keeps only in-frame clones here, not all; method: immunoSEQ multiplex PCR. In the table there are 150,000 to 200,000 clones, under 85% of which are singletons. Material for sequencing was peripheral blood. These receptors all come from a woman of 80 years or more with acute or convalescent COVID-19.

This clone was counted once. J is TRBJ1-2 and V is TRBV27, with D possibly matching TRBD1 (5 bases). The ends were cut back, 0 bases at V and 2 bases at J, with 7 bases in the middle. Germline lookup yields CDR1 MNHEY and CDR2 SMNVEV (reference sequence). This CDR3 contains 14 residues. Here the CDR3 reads CASSLSRQNYGYTF. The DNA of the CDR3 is TGTGCCAGCAGTTTATCGCGACAGAACTATGGCTACACCTTC.

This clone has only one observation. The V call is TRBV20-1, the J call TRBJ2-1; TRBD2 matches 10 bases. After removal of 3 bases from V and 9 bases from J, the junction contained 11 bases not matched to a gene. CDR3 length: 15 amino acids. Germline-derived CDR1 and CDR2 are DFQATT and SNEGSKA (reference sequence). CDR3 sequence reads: CSASGGLALLGEQFF. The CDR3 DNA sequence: TGCAGTGCTAGTGGGGGACTAGCGCTTTTAGGTGAGCAGTTCTTC.

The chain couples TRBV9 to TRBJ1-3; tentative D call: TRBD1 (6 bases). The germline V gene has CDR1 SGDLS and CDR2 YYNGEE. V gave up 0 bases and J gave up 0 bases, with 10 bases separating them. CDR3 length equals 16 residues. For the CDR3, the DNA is TGTGCCAGCAGCGTAGCCGGGGGGCTCTCTGGAAACACCATATATTTT. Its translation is CASSVAGGLSGNTIYF.

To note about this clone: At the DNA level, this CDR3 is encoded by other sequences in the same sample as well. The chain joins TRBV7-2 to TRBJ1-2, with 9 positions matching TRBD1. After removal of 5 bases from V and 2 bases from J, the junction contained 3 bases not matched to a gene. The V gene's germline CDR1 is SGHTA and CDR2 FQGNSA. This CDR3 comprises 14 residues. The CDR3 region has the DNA TGTGCCAGCAGCCTCGGACAGGGGAACTATGGCTACACCTTC. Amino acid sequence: CASSLGQGNYGYTF.

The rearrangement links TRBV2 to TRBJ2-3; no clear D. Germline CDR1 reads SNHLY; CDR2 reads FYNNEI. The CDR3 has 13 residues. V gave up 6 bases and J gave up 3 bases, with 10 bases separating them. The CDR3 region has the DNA TGTGCCAGCAGCGTCCGACTTACAGATACGCAGTATTTT. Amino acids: CASSVRLTDTQYF. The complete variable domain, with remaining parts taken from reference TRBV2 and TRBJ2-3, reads EPEVTQTPSHQVTQMGQEVILRCVPISNHLYFYWYRQILGQKVEFLVSFYNNEISEKSEIFDDQFSVERPDGSNFTLKIRSTKLEDSAMYFCASSVRLTDTQYFGPGTRLTVL.

The CDR3, as DNA: TGTGCCAGCTCACCGACGGGACAGGGACAGATGGGATATGGCTACACCTTC. It encodes CASSPTGQGQMGYGYTF. The chain uses TRBV18 and TRBJ1-2, with 9 positions matching TRBD1. This CDR3 is built from 17 residues. Losses at the gene ends were 3 bases for V and 5 bases for J; bases not matched to a gene: 13. Germline lookup yields CDR1 KGHSH and CDR2 LQKENI. Full variable domain (remainder filled in from reference TRBV18 and TRBJ1-2): NAGVMQNPRHLVRRRGQEARLRCSPMKGHSHVYWYRQLPEEGLKFMVYLQKENIIDESGMPKERFSAEFPKEGPSILRIQQVVRGDSAAYFCASSPTGQGQMGYGYTFGSGTRLTVV.

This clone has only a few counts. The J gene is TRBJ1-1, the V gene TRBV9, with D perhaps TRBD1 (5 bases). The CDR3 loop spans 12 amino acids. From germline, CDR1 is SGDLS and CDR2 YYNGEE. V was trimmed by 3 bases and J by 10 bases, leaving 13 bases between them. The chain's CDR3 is CASSGEGSGAFF. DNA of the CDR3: TGTGCCAGCAGCGGGGAGGGGTCGGGAGCTTTCTTT.

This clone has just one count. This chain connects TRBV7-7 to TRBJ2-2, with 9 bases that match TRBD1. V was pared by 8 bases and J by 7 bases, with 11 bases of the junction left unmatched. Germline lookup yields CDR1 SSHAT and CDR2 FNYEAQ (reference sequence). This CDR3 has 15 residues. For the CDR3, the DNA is TGTGCCAGCGGACGGACAGGGGAAAAGGGCGGGGAGCTGTTTTTT. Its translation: CASGRTGEKGGELFF.